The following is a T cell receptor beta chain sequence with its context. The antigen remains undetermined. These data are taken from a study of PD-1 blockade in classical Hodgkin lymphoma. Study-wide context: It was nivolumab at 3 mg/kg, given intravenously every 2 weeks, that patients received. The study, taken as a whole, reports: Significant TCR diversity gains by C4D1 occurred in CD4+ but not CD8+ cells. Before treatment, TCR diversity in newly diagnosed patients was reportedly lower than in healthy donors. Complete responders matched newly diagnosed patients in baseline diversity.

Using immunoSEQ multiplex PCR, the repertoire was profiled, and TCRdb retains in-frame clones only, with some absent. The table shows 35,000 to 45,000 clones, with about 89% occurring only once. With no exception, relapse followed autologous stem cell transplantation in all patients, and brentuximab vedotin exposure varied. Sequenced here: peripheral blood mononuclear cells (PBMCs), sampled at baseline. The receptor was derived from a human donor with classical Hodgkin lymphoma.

The chain's CDR3 is CASSSDTSNTEAFF. In DNA, the CDR3 is TGTGCCAGCAGCTCGGACACCTCGAACACTGAAGCTTTCTTT. This sequence joins TRBV9 and TRBJ1-1, with D possibly matching TRBD1 (5 bases). The CDR3 is 14 residues long. The germline V gene has CDR1 SGDLS and CDR2 YYNGEE. Trimming removed 4 bases at V and 1 base at J, with 11 bases between.